One sample yielded the 7 T cell receptor beta chains listed below, sequenced in a study of STAT5B mutations in CD4+ large granular lymphocyte leukemia. The method was immunoSEQ multiplex PCR; TCRdb's version includes in-frame clones alone and lacks a portion of them. The sample shows around 31,000 clones, just under 75% of them seen only once. What was sequenced was CD4+ T cells from blood buffy coats. The receptors derive from a human donor in good health.

The chain has TRBV11-1 and TRBJ2-4; D not resolved. This CDR3 has 15 residues. Germline V gene sequence: CDR1 SGHAT, CDR2 FQDESV (reference sequence). V lost 5 bases, J lost 2 bases, and 13 bases lay in between. Here the CDR3 reads CASSASLGSKNIQYF. The CDR3 DNA reads TGTGCCAGCAGCGCGAGCCTGGGGTCCAAAAACATTCAGTACTTC.

This rearrangement joins TRBV29-1 to TRBJ2-1, with a weak D call TRBD1 (6 bases). The germline V gene has CDR1 SQVTM and CDR2 ANQGSEA. V was pared by 2 bases and J by 5 bases, with 16 bases between. The CDR3 sequence is 15 residues long. The CDR3: CSVERGMTGNNEQFF. CDR3 DNA: TGCAGCGTTGAAAGGGGGATGACAGGAAACAATGAGCAGTTCTTC.

This chain links TRBV4-2 with TRBJ2-3; perhaps D is TRBD1 or TRBD2 (5 bases each). The CDR3 sequence is 15 residues long. The V end was cut by 0 bases, the J end by 1 base, with 8 bases between. The germline V gene encodes CDR1 LGHNA and CDR2 YNFKEQ. The CDR3 DNA follows: TGTGCCAGCAGCCAAGAGGGGCGGGGCACAGATACGCAGTATTTT. As protein: CASSQEGRGTDTQYF.

This chain connects TRBV11-3 to TRBJ2-1; tentative D call: TRBD1 (5 bases). Trimming cost V 1 base and J 6 bases, with 7 bases left between them. CDR1 and CDR2 from the germline V gene are SGHNT and YENEEA. This CDR3 comprises 13 residues. The chain's CDR3 is CASSLARVNEQFF. Written as DNA, the CDR3 is TGTGCCAGCAGCTTAGCCAGGGTCAATGAGCAGTTCTTC.

This chain joins TRBV30 and TRBJ2-1; TRBD2 matches at 8 bases. V lost 2 bases and J lost 9; bases outside the gene matches: 12. The V gene's germline CDR1 is GTSNPN and CDR2 SVGIG (reference sequence). The CDR3 consists of 15 residues. CDR3 coding DNA: TGTGCCTGGAGTCCCGGGACTAGAGTCAAGGGTGAGCAGTTCTTC. Its protein is CAWSPGTRVKGEQFF.

This clone has a single count. A read error may account for a junction end that differs from germline. V gene TRBV7-9 combines with J gene TRBJ2-1, with D perhaps TRBD2 (6 bases). Germline assignment: CDR1 SEHNR and CDR2 FQNEAQ (reference sequence). The CDR3 is made up of 19 amino acids. CDR3 in amino acids: CAGSLAYGGLSGMGNEQFF. The CDR3 nucleotides are TGTGCCGGCAGCTTAGCGTATGGGGGGTTGTCGGGAATGGGCAATGAGCAGTTCTTC.

V gene TRBV5-1 combines with J gene TRBJ1-2; D remains unclear. Germline lookup yields CDR1 SGHRS and CDR2 YFSETQ. This CDR3 is built from 15 residues. V gave up 4 bases and J gave up 0 bases, with 13 bases separating them. CDR3 coding DNA: TGCGCCAGCAGCCCCGGTGGGTCTGCTAACTATGGCTACACCTTC. Translating gives CASSPGGSANYGYTF.